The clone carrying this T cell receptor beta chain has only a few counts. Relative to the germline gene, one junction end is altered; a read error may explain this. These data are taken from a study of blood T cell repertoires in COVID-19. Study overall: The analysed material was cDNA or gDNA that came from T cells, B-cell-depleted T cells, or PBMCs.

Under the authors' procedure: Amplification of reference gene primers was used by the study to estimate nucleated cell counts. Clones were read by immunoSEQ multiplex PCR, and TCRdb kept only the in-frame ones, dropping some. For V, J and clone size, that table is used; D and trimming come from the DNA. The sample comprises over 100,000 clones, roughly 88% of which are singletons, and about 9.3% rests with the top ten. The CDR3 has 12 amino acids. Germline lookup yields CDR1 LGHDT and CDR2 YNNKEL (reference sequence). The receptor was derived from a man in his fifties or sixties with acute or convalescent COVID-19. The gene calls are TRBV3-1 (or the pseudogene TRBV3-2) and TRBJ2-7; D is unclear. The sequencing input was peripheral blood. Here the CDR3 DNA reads TGTGCCACCAGCTCCAGCGTCTACGAGCAGTACTTC. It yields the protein CATSSSVYEQYF.